What follows is one T cell receptor beta chain and its context. As yet, its antigen is unknown. This record belongs to a study of cytomegalovirus exposure and HLA in healthy donors. Study-wide context: Out of 398 genotyped donors, 81% belonged to the Caucasian-associated ancestry cluster.

General study findings and limits: Most of the TCR beta V segments (in an earlier analysis) were productive either about 90% or about 30% of the time.

It was with 60 Vbeta and 13 Jbeta primers that the PCR ran. Generated by immunoSEQ multiplex PCR, the TCRdb table keeps only in-frame clones and is missing some. The data hold some 150,000 clones, with roughly 79% observed a single time. Sequenced input: PBMCs. The origin of this receptor is a woman aged 50 to 60 in good health and CMV-seronegative.

This CDR3 is CASSTTGVLGNTEAFF. CDR3 in DNA: TGTGCCAGTAGTACGACAGGGGTTCTCGGGAACACTGAAGCTTTCTTT. The chain is built from TRBV19 and TRBJ1-1, with 8 bases identical to TRBD1. The V gene's germline CDR1 is LNHDA and CDR2 SQIVND (reference sequence). Trimming cost V 4 bases and J 1 base; bases outside gene matches: 8. The CDR3 consists of 16 residues.